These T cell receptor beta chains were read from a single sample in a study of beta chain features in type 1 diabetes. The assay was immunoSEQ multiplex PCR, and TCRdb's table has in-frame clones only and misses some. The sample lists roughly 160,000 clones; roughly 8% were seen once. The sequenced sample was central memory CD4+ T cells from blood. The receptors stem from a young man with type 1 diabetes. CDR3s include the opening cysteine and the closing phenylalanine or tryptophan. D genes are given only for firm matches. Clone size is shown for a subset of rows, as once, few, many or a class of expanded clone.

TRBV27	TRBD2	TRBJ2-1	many	CASSYARERKEQFF	TGTGCCAGCAGTTACGCGCGGGAGAGGAAGGAGCAGTTCTTC
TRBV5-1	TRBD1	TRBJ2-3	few	CASSRTGVPDTQYF	TGCGCCAGCAGCCGGACAGGGGTTCCAGATACGCAGTATTTT
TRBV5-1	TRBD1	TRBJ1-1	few	CASTEGAQWGVAEAFF	TGCGCCAGCACAGAGGGGGCCCAGTGGGGGGTTGCTGAAGCTTTCTTT
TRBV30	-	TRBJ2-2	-	CAWDRFNTGELFF	TGTGCCTGGGACAGGTTTAACACCGGGGAGCTGTTTTTT
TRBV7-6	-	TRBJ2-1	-	CASSLPGTYNEQFF	TGTGCCAGCAGCTTACCTGGGACATACAATGAGCAGTTCTTC
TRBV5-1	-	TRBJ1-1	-	CASSWGQLENTEAFF	TGCGCCAGCAGCTGGGGGCAGCTAGAGAACACTGAAGCTTTCTTT
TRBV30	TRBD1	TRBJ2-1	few	CAWRRNRGTYNEQFF	TGTGCCTGGAGGAGGAACAGGGGAACCTACAATGAGCAGTTCTTC
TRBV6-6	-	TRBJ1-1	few	CASSYSGGNTEAFF	TGTGCCAGCAGTTACTCGGGGGGGAACACTGAAGCTTTCTTT
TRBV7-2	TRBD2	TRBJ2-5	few	CASSDAPGTSGKETQYF	TGTGCCAGCAGCGACGCACCCGGGACTAGCGGGAAAGAGACCCAGTACTTC
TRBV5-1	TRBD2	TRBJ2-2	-	CASSSRSRSGANTGELFF	TGCGCCAGCAGCTCACGGTCGCGGAGCGGGGCTAACACCGGGGAGCTGTTTTTT
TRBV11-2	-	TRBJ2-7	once	CASSARREVAEQYF	TGTGCCAGCAGTGCCCGGAGGGAGGTTGCCGAGCAGTACTTC
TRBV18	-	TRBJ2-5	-	CASSPASFQETQYF	TGTGCCAGCTCACCGGCTAGCTTCCAAGAGACCCAGTACTTC
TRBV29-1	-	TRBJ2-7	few	CSVWTVQRGEQYF	TGCAGCGTGTGGACAGTCCAAAGGGGCGAGCAGTACTTC
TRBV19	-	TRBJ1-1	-	CASSLQRGIRATEAFF	TGTGCCAGTAGTCTCCAGAGGGGGATAAGGGCCACTGAAGCTTTCTTT
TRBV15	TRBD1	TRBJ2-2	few	CATSSTGVAGELFF	TGTGCCACCAGCAGTACAGGGGTCGCCGGGGAGCTGTTTTTT
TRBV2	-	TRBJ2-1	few	CASSGDTNEQFF	TGTGCCAGCAGTGGCGATACCAATGAGCAGTTCTTC
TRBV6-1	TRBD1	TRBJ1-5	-	CASSPLTGSGQPQHF	TGTGCCAGCAGCCCTCTGACAGGGTCGGGTCAGCCCCAGCATTTT
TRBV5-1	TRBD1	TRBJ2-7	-	CASSRGQGVEEQYF	TGCGCCAGCAGCCGGGGACAGGGGGTTGAGGAGCAGTACTTC
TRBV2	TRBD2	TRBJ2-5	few	CASSRSGRAQETQYF	TGTGCCAGCAGTCGTAGCGGGAGGGCCCAAGAGACCCAGTACTTC
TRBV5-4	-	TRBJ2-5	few	CASSLVGRAQETQYF	TGTGCCAGCAGCTTGGTCGGCAGGGCCCAAGAGACCCAGTACTTC
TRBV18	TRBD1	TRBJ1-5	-	CASSPGQGLDQPQHF	TGTGCCAGCTCACCAGGACAGGGTTTGGATCAGCCCCAGCATTTT
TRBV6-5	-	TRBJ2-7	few	CASSYLFGEQYF	TGTGCCAGCAGTTACCTCTTCGGCGAGCAGTACTTC
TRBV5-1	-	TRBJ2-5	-	CASSLAGLSQETQYF	TGCGCCAGCAGCTTGGCCGGGTTGTCCCAAGAGACCCAGTACTTC